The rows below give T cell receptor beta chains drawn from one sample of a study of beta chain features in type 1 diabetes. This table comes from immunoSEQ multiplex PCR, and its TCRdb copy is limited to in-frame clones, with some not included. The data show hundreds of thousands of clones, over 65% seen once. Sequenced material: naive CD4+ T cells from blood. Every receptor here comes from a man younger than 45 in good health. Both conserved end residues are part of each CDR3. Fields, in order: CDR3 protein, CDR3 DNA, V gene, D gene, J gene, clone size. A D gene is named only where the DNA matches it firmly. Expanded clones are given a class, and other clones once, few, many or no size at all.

CASTPGGEPYEQYF,TGTGCCAGCACCCCGGGCGGGGAACCCTACGAGCAGTACTTC,TRBV7-9,NA,TRBJ2-7,NA
CASSTEIRDGRYEQYF,TGTGCCAGTAGTACCGAAATCCGGGACGGTCGCTACGAGCAGTACTTC,TRBV19,NA,TRBJ2-7,NA
CASSVDGDQPQHF,TGTGCCAGCAGCGTAGATGGAGACCAGCCCCAGCATTTT,TRBV9,NA,TRBJ1-5,NA
CASSHSGQGGSPLHF,TGCGCCAGCAGTCATTCCGGACAGGGAGGATCACCCCTCCACTTT,TRBV23-1,TRBD1,TRBJ1-6,NA
CAWTYDARNTIYF,TGTGCCTGGACCTATGACGCCAGAAACACCATATATTTT,TRBV30,NA,TRBJ1-3,once
CAWSVWGFTEAFF,TGTGCCTGGAGTGTCTGGGGGTTCACTGAAGCTTTCTTT,TRBV30,NA,TRBJ1-1,NA
CASSVGGGSPGETQYF,TGTGCCAGCAGCGTAGGCGGCGGGAGCCCGGGAGAGACCCAGTACTTC,TRBV9,TRBD2,TRBJ2-5,few
CAWGSGSSYNEQFF,TGTGCCTGGGGTAGCGGGAGCTCCTACAATGAGCAGTTCTTC,TRBV30,TRBD2,TRBJ2-1,few
CASSPGTGAYNEQFF,TGTGCCAGCAGCCCCGGGACAGGGGCATACAATGAGCAGTTCTTC,TRBV27,TRBD1,TRBJ2-1,NA
CASSVQPGLIYNEQFF,TGTGCCAGCAGCGTCCAACCGGGACTGATATACAATGAGCAGTTCTTC,TRBV7-9,NA,TRBJ2-1,NA
CASSLEGAGANVLTF,TGCGCCAGCAGCTTGGAGGGAGCCGGGGCCAACGTCCTGACTTTC,TRBV5-1,NA,TRBJ2-6,NA
CASSLDFGRPYEQYF,TGTGCCAGCAGCTTAGACTTCGGGAGGCCCTACGAGCAGTACTTC,TRBV7-2,TRBD2,TRBJ2-7,NA
CASSLQNTGELFF,TGTGCCAGCAGCTTGCAGAACACCGGGGAGCTGTTTTTT,TRBV5-4,NA,TRBJ2-2,few
CAWSVRLAGEETQYF,TGTGCCTGGAGTGTCCGTCTAGCGGGAGAAGAGACCCAGTACTTC,TRBV30,TRBD2,TRBJ2-5,NA
CASSLKGLASYEQYF,TGTGCCAGCAGTTTAAAGGGGCTAGCCTCCTACGAGCAGTACTTC,TRBV28,NA,TRBJ2-7,NA
CAWRDSGNTIYF,TGTGCCTGGAGGGACAGTGGAAACACCATATATTTT,TRBV30,NA,TRBJ1-3,NA
CASNKRVLREDLPYEQYF,TGTGCCAGCAACAAAAGGGTCCTACGGGAGGACCTACCCTACGAGCAGTACTTC,TRBV9,TRBD2,TRBJ2-7,few
CASSLVYNYNEQFF,TGTGCCAGCAGCTTAGTATACAATTACAATGAGCAGTTCTTC,TRBV7-8,NA,TRBJ2-1,NA
CASSLADGQPQHF,TGTGCCAGCAGCTTAGCAGACGGTCAGCCCCAGCATTTT,TRBV7-9,NA,TRBJ1-5,NA